Each of the 16 T cell receptor beta chains below was sequenced from the same sample in a study of sequential checkpoint blockade in melanoma. Regarding treatment: randomized to nivolumab then ipilimumab (arm A) or the reverse (arm B). Clones were read by immunoSEQ multiplex PCR, and TCRdb kept only the in-frame ones, dropping some. This sample yields about 40,000 clones, of which 86% are seen a single time; approximately 12% belongs to the top ten. Sequences were derived from CD8+ T cells sorted from blood (inferred from file names), sampled from a patient given nivolumab and ipilimumab in sequence. The receptors shown here come from a human donor with melanoma.

The V call is TRBV5-8, the J call TRBJ1-1; 9 bases agree with TRBD1. Germline values: CDR1 SGHTS, CDR2 YDEGEE. The CDR3 is 14 amino acids. Losses at the gene ends were 4 bases for V and 4 bases for J; bases not matched to a gene: 5. CDR3 sequence (DNA): TGTGCCAGCAGCAGCGGACAGGGGTTCACTGAAGCTTTCTTT. Amino acids: CASSSGQGFTEAFF.

The gene calls are TRBV9 and TRBJ2-1, with 12 bases aligning to TRBD2. The CDR3 has 16 amino acids. V lost 1 base and J lost 6; bases outside the gene matches: 5. Germline lookup yields CDR1 SGDLS and CDR2 YYNGEE. The CDR3 DNA is TGTGCCAGCAGCGTATACGGACTAGCGGGAAGCAATGAGCAGTTCTTC. This encodes CASSVYGLAGSNEQFF.

This chain joins TRBV4-1 and TRBJ1-1; a weak D match, TRBD1 (6 bases). This CDR3 has 13 amino acids. In germline, CDR1 is MGHRA, CDR2 YSYEKL. Deletions cut 1 base from V and 9 bases from J, with 12 bases between. CDR3 bases: TGCGCCAGCAGCCAAGTAGTGGGACAAAAAGCTTTCTTT. It specifies CASSQVVGQKAFF.

The V and J genes are TRBV28 and TRBJ2-7; 8 nucleotides line up with TRBD2. This CDR3 has 14 amino acids. The germline V gene encodes CDR1 MDHEN and CDR2 SYDVKM. The V gene end was trimmed by 5 bases and the J gene end by 3 bases; junction bases not matched to a gene: 6. CDR3 amino acids: CASSQGLGGYEQYF. DNA for the CDR3: TGTGCCAGCAGTCAGGGACTAGGAGGCTACGAGCAGTACTTC.

The CDR3 sequence: CASSLSSGRAHEQFF. In DNA form, the CDR3 reads TGCGCCAGCAGCCTGAGTAGCGGGAGGGCCCATGAGCAGTTCTTC. The V and J genes are TRBV4-1 and TRBJ2-1; TRBD2 agrees at 11 bases. The trim removed 4 bases at V and 8 bases at J, leaving 7 bases unmatched. Germline values: CDR1 MGHRA, CDR2 YSYEKL. The CDR3 has 15 amino acids.

DNA of the CDR3: TGTGCCAGCAGTCAGTCCCCCGGACAGGGGGTGTCCTACGAGCAGTACTTC. Its protein is CASSQSPGQGVSYEQYF. The J gene is TRBJ2-7, the V gene TRBV2, with 10 bases fitting TRBD1. V trimming: 5 bases; J trimming: 1 base; junction bases outside the gene matches: 11. This CDR3 comprises 17 residues. Germline V gives CDR1 SNHLY, CDR2 FYNNEI.

To note about this clone: Within the sample, other DNA sequences also encode this same CDR3. The genes are TRBV9 and TRBJ2-1, with D possibly matching TRBD2 (6 bases). The CDR3 spans 13 residues. Trimming shortened V by 2 bases and J by 6 bases, and 9 bases separated the two germline ends. The germline V gene has CDR1 SGDLS and CDR2 YYNGEE. Here the CDR3 DNA reads TGTGCCAGCAGCGTGGGGGGAGGCAATGAGCAGTTCTTC. Protein: CASSVGGGNEQFF. Drawing the rest from reference TRBV9 and TRBJ2-1, the complete variable domain is DSGVTQTPKHLITATGQRVTLRCSPRSGDLSVYWYQQSLDQGLQFLIQYYNGEERAKGNILERFSAQQFPDLHSELNLSSLELGDSALYFCASSVGGGNEQFFGPGTRLTVL.

This clone has a handful of counts. The rearrangement uses TRBV6-6 and TRBJ1-2; no reliable D call. Trimming took 6 bases from V and 3 from J, leaving 11 bases between them. The CDR3 runs 13 residues. Germline V gene data show CDR1 as MNHNY and CDR2 as SVGAGI (reference sequence). The chain's CDR3 is CASSNGLDYGYTF. The CDR3 DNA is TGTGCCAGCAGCAACGGGTTGGACTATGGCTACACCTTC.

V gene TRBV27 combines with J gene TRBJ2-5; 7 nucleotides line up with TRBD2. TRBJ2-7 explains the end of the DNA better; the J call may be wrong. The CDR3 runs 13 residues. Germline V gives CDR1 MNHEY, CDR2 SMNVEV (reference sequence). The CDR3 DNA sequence: TGTGCCAGCGGGATTAGACTAGCCCACGAGCAGTACTTC. Residues: CASGIRLAHEQYF.

This clone came up once. The chain carries TRBV19 and TRBJ2-3; TRBD2 matches 10 bases. Germline assignment: CDR1 LNHDA and CDR2 SQIVND (reference sequence). The length of the CDR3 is 15 residues. With 8 bases clipped from V and 4 bases from J, the junction kept 9 bases outside the gene matches. Here the CDR3 DNA reads TGTGCCAGTTCTCCCAGCGGGAGGGGCGCAGATACGCAGTATTTT. Amino acids: CASSPSGRGADTQYF.

The CDR3 coding sequence is TGTGCCAGCAGCATTATCCGGGGGTGGGGGACCCAGTACTTC. It codes for CASSIIRGWGTQYF. The rearrangement uses TRBV27 and TRBJ2-5; TRBD2 might be the D (6 bases). This CDR3 has 14 residues. CDR1 MNHEY and CDR2 SMNVEV come from the germline V gene (reference sequence). V was shortened by 6 bases and J by 7 bases, with 18 bases between the two germline ends.

V usage is TRBV7-9 and J usage is TRBJ2-1; possible D gene TRBD1, 5 bases. V was clipped by 5 bases and J by 4 bases, with 9 bases between them. The CDR3 consists of 13 residues. CDR1 SEHNR and CDR2 FQNEAQ come from the germline V gene (reference sequence). CDR3 DNA: TGTGCCAGCAGCCCCCGACAGTACAATGAGCAGTTCTTC. Amino acids: CASSPRQYNEQFF.

This chain uses TRBV6-4 with TRBJ2-4, with D maybe TRBD2 (5 bases). This CDR3 has 15 amino acids. Germline V gene sequence: CDR1 MRHNA, CDR2 SNTAGT. Trimming removed 0 bases at V and 7 bases at J, with 13 bases between. The CDR3, as DNA: TGTGCCAGCAGTGACTCGAGTCGGGGTGGGAACATTCAGTACTTC. Protein product: CASSDSSRGGNIQYF.

The chain carries TRBV7-9 and TRBJ1-2; 7 bases fit TRBD1. The germline gives CDR1 SEHNR, CDR2 FQNEAQ (reference sequence). The CDR3 contains 14 residues. The V segment lost 5 bases and the J segment 4 bases; nucleotides outside the gene matches: 7. The CDR3 spells CASSPPTGFYGYTF. The CDR3 DNA reads TGTGCCAGCAGCCCGCCGACAGGGTTCTATGGCTACACCTTC.

The rearrangement joins TRBV15 to TRBJ2-2; D possibly corresponds to TRBD1 (6 bases). Deletions cut 8 bases from V and 2 bases from J, with 9 bases between. Germline lookup yields CDR1 LNHNV and CDR2 YYDKDF (reference sequence). There are 13 residues in the CDR3. The DNA for the CDR3 is TGTGCCACCCGGGACACCAACACCGGGGAGCTGTTTTTT. Protein product: CATRDTNTGELFF.

The chain couples TRBV10-3 to TRBJ2-7; tentatively, D is TRBD1 (6 bases). The CDR3 contains 15 residues. The V gene lost 6 bases and the J gene lost 3 bases, with 18 bases spanning the gap. Germline-derived CDR1 and CDR2 are ENHRY and SYGVKD. CDR3 residues: CAISDTPGTFYEQYV. DNA of the CDR3: TGTGCCATCAGCGATACACCGGGGACATTCTACGAGCAGTACGTC.